The rows below give T cell receptor beta chains drawn from one sample of a study of T cell responses to AZD1222 COVID-19 vaccine. TCRdb's table, derived via immunoSEQ multiplex PCR, lists solely in-frame clones and lacks some. The sample lists 90,000 to 120,000 clones, 92% occurring once. The sample consisted of peripheral blood, taken 28 days after the second AZD1222 dose. All receptors come from an adult who received the AZD1222 COVID-19 vaccine. The CDR3 runs from the conserved cysteine through the conserved F or W.

J gene: TRBJ1-6
V gene: TRBV4-2
CDR3 length: 14
CDR3 protein: CASSQTQENSPLHF

J gene: TRBJ2-6
V gene: TRBV3-1/TRBV3-2
CDR3 length: 14
CDR3 protein: CASSTGEGANVLTF

J gene: TRBJ2-1
V gene: TRBV27
CDR3 length: 15
CDR3 protein: CASRPFGLGGNEQFF

J gene: TRBJ2-2
V gene: TRBV15
CDR3 length: 18
CDR3 protein: CATSRDPGLAGLTGELFF

J gene: TRBJ1-3
V gene: TRBV24-1
CDR3 length: 15
CDR3 protein: CATTKQGNSGNTIYF

J gene: TRBJ1-3
V gene: TRBV12-3/TRBV12-4
CDR3 length: 12
CDR3 protein: CASNGGGNTIYF

J gene: TRBJ2-2
V gene: TRBV2
CDR3 length: 16
CDR3 protein: CASTYWAGSGGGELFF

J gene: TRBJ2-7
V gene: TRBV4-1
CDR3 length: 16
CDR3 protein: CASSQVLAPSSYEQYF

J gene: TRBJ1-1
V gene: TRBV27
CDR3 length: 11
CDR3 protein: CASTGFAEAFF

J gene: TRBJ1-1
V gene: TRBV5-1
CDR3 length: 13
CDR3 protein: CASTSRADTEAFF

J gene: TRBJ2-4
V gene: TRBV12-5
CDR3 length: 14
CDR3 protein: CASGLGGTKNIQYF

J gene: TRBJ1-5
V gene: TRBV7-8
CDR3 length: 17
CDR3 protein: CASSRGQGVYSNQPQHF

J gene: TRBJ2-7
V gene: TRBV5-6
CDR3 length: 15
CDR3 protein: CASSLRTSYDHEQYF

J gene: TRBJ2-3
V gene: TRBV19
CDR3 length: 17
CDR3 protein: CASSIRTSGVYTDTQYF

J gene: TRBJ2-1
V gene: TRBV2
CDR3 length: 14
CDR3 protein: CASSDPGGWDEQFF

J gene: TRBJ1-5
V gene: TRBV30
CDR3 length: 13
CDR3 protein: CAWSVRINQPQHF

J gene: TRBJ1-5
V gene: TRBV2
CDR3 length: 15
CDR3 protein: CASSGGAGGNQPQHF

J gene: TRBJ2-7
V gene: TRBV27
CDR3 length: 16
CDR3 protein: CASSFRRLRGSYEQYF

J gene: TRBJ1-2
V gene: TRBV9
CDR3 length: 15
CDR3 protein: CASSVGRAVNYGYTF

J gene: TRBJ2-1
V gene: TRBV9
CDR3 length: 17
CDR3 protein: CASSAAPPDRGADEQFF

J gene: TRBJ2-2
V gene: TRBV7-2
CDR3 length: 14
CDR3 protein: CASSLARENGELFF

J gene: TRBJ2-1
V gene: TRBV5-1
CDR3 length: 13
CDR3 protein: CASNRLGVDEQFF

J gene: TRBJ2-2
V gene: TRBV15
CDR3 length: 17
CDR3 protein: CATRWGLAGTNTGELFF

J gene: TRBJ1-2
V gene: TRBV7-2
CDR3 length: 14
CDR3 protein: CASSLGGVGYGYTF

J gene: TRBJ1-5
V gene: TRBV30
CDR3 length: 13
CDR3 protein: CAMRWGANQPQHF

J gene: TRBJ1-2
V gene: TRBV24-1
CDR3 length: 13
CDR3 protein: CATSDRDKGGYTF

J gene: TRBJ1-2
V gene: TRBV27
CDR3 length: 15
CDR3 protein: CASSLGSASTNGYTF

J gene: TRBJ2-7
V gene: TRBV30
CDR3 length: 14
CDR3 protein: CAWSSTGGAYEQYF

J gene: TRBJ2-1
V gene: TRBV19
CDR3 length: 16
CDR3 protein: CASSMRGTPDYNEQFF

J gene: TRBJ2-7
V gene: TRBV12-3/TRBV12-4
CDR3 length: 13
CDR3 protein: CASSSGSSYEQYF

J gene: TRBJ2-1
V gene: TRBV12-5
CDR3 length: 18
CDR3 protein: CASGLVGLAADSYNEQFF

J gene: TRBJ1-2
V gene: TRBV5-4
CDR3 length: 12
CDR3 protein: CASSWRTDGYTF

J gene: TRBJ2-7
V gene: TRBV4-3
CDR3 length: 15
CDR3 protein: CASSQAATLSYEQYF

J gene: TRBJ1-1
V gene: TRBV6-2/TRBV6-3
CDR3 length: 15
CDR3 protein: CASSLTIFPDTEAFF

J gene: TRBJ2-1
V gene: TRBV27
CDR3 length: 14
CDR3 protein: CASGFSGRYNEQFF

J gene: TRBJ2-3
V gene: TRBV28
CDR3 length: 12
CDR3 protein: CASEKRPDTQYF

J gene: TRBJ2-7
V gene: TRBV29-1
CDR3 length: 14
CDR3 protein: CSAGSLQGIHEQYF

J gene: TRBJ1-2
V gene: TRBV28
CDR3 length: 16
CDR3 protein: CASSTTGTGVNYGYTF

J gene: TRBJ2-5
V gene: TRBV14
CDR3 length: 12
CDR3 protein: CASRSTAGTQYF

J gene: TRBJ1-1
V gene: TRBV3-1/TRBV3-2
CDR3 length: 14
CDR3 protein: CASSQDPGQGEAFF